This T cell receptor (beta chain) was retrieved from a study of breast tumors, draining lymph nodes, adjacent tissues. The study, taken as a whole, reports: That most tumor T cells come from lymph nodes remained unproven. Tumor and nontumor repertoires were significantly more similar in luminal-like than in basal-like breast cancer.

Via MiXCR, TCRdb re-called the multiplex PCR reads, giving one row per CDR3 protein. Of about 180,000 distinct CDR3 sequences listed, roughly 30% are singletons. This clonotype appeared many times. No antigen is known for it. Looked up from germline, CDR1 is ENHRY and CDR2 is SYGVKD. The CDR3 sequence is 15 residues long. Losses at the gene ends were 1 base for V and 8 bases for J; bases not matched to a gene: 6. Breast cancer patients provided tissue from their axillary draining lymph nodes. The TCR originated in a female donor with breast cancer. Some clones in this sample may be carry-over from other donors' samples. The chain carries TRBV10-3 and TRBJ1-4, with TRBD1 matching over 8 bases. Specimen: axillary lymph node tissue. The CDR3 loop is CAISELDREGEKLFF. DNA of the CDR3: TGTGCCATCAGTGAGTTGGACAGGGAAGGGGAAAAACTGTTTTTT.